The 6 T cell receptor beta chains listed next were all sequenced from one sample in a study of beta chain features in type 1 diabetes. Of the isolated RNA, all was reverse transcribed, and so the sequenced material was expressed TCRB transcripts. Assay: immunoSEQ multiplex PCR; the TCRdb copy retains only in-frame clones and omits some. This sample has hundreds of thousands of clones, with approximately 15% found just once. The sequencing sample was made of central memory CD4+ T cells from blood. The receptors derive from a man aged 25-45 years in good health.

The chain has TRBV19 and TRBJ2-7; 7 bases are shared with TRBD2. This CDR3 region has 13 residues. The V and J ends lost 10 bases and 4 bases, in that order; junction bases with no gene match: 10. The V gene's germline CDR1 is LNHDA and CDR2 SQIVND (reference sequence). This chain's CDR3 is CATSREGMYEQYF. The CDR3 DNA sequence: TGTGCCACCTCAAGGGAGGGAATGTACGAGCAGTACTTC.

This clone was observed a few times. The gene calls are TRBV6-6 and TRBJ2-7, with TRBD1 matching 9 bases. With 4 bases clipped from V and 0 bases from J, the junction kept 4 bases outside the gene matches. Germline V gene sequence: CDR1 MNHNY, CDR2 SVGAGI (reference sequence). The CDR3 is 15 amino acids. This CDR3 reads CASSFTGGNSYEQYF. The CDR3 bases are TGTGCCAGCAGTTTCACAGGGGGCAACTCCTACGAGCAGTACTTC.

This CDR3 is CASSFSHGESGELFF. CDR3 DNA: TGTGCCAGCAGCTTTTCCCACGGCGAGAGCGGGGAGCTGTTTTTT. J is TRBJ2-2 and V is TRBV7-6; D is unclear. CDR1 and CDR2 from the germline V gene are SGHVS and FNYEAQ. The CDR3 extends over 15 amino acids. Trimming pared 3 bases from V and 7 bases from J, leaving 15 bases between.

The chain recombines TRBV6-6 with TRBJ1-2; 10 bases agree with TRBD1. This CDR3 region has 13 residues. The V gene end was trimmed by 8 bases and the J gene end by 5 bases; junction bases not matched to a gene: 5. The germline V gene has CDR1 MNHNY and CDR2 SVGAGI (reference sequence). DNA of the CDR3: TGTGCCAGCGGACCGGGACAGGGGTATGGCTACACCTTC. It encodes CASGPGQGYGYTF.

This clone was counted a few times. This chain's CDR3 is CASSFMGGLNEKLFF. The DNA of the CDR3 is TGTGCCAGCAGCTTCATGGGGGGCCTGAATGAAAAACTGTTTTTT. J is TRBJ1-4 and V is TRBV11-3; a weak D match, TRBD1 (6 bases). This CDR3 region has 15 residues. CDR1 and CDR2 from the germline V gene are SGHNT and YENEEA. V was shortened by 3 bases and J by 5 bases, with 13 bases between the two germline ends.

This chain connects TRBV10-3 to TRBJ2-1, with D unclear. V was clipped by 10 bases and J by 2 bases, with 27 bases between them. CDR1 and CDR2 from the germline V gene are ENHRY and SYGVKD. The CDR3 contains 18 residues. The CDR3 sequence is CATPEGYMGPSTYNEQFF. CDR3 DNA: TGTGCCACCCCTGAAGGGTATATGGGCCCTTCAACCTACAATGAGCAGTTCTTC.